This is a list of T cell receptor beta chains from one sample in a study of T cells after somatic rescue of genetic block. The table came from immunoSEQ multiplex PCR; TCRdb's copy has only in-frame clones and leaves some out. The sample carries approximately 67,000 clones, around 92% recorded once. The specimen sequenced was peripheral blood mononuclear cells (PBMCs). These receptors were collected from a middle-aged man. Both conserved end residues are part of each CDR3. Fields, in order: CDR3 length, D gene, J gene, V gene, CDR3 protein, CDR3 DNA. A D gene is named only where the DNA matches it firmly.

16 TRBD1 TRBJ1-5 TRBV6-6 CASSYRGQGSNQPQHF TGTGCCAGCAGTTACAGAGGACAGGGTAGCAATCAGCCCCAGCATTTT
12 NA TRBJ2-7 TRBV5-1 CASSLGAYEQYF TGCGCCAGCAGCTTGGGCGCCTACGAGCAGTACTTC
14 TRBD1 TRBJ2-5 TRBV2 CASRPAGGSETQYF TGTGCCAGCAGGCCTGCAGGGGGCTCAGAGACCCAGTACTTC
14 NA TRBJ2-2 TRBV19 CASSPGAWEGELFF TGTGCCAGTAGTCCCGGGGCCTGGGAAGGGGAGCTGTTTTTT
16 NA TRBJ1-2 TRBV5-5 CASSLADSTFGYGYTF TGTGCCAGCAGCTTGGCGGACAGTACGTTTGGCTATGGCTACACCTTC
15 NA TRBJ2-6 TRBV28 CASSVDSSGANVLTF TGTGCCAGCAGTGTGGACAGCTCTGGGGCCAACGTCCTGACTTTC
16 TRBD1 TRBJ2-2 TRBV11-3 CASSLELTGQPGELFF TGTGCCAGCAGCTTAGAGCTGACAGGGCAACCCGGGGAGCTGTTTTTT
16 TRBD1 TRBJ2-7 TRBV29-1 CSVADRGFSSFGEQYF TGCAGCGTTGCTGACAGGGGTTTTTCTTCCTTCGGCGAGCAGTACTTC
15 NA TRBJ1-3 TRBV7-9 CASSPGLWSRNTIYF TGTGCCAGCAGCCCGGGACTGTGGTCTCGAAACACCATATATTTT
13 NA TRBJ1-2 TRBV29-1 CSVGAGDAYGYTF TGCAGCGTTGGTGCAGGGGACGCCTATGGCTACACCTTC
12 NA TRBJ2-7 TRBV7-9 CASSLTLDEQYF TGTGCCAGCAGCTTAACCCTGGACGAGCAGTACTTC
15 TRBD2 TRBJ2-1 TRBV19 CASSITTSGSNEQFF TGTGCCAGTAGTATAACGACTAGCGGGAGCAATGAGCAGTTCTTC
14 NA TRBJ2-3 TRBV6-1 CASSELVNTDTQYF TGTGCCAGCAGTGAACTAGTAAACACAGATACGCAGTATTTT
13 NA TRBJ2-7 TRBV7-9 CASSLERGGERYF TGTGCCAGCAGCTTGGAAAGGGGCGGCGAGCGGTACTTC
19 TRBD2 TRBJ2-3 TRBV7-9 CASRHSGASGGASTDTQYF TGTGCCAGCAGGCACAGTGGGGCTAGCGGGGGGGCTAGCACAGATACGCAGTATTTT
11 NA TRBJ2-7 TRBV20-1 CSAKAVYEQYF TGCAGTGCTAAAGCAGTCTACGAGCAGTACTTC